This entry lists 15 T cell receptor beta chains sequenced from one sample in a study of cytomegalovirus exposure and HLA in healthy donors. The PCR contained 60 Vbeta and 13 Jbeta primers. TCRdb keeps only in-frame clones here, not all; method: immunoSEQ multiplex PCR. Of approximately 150,000 clones listed, under 90% are singletons. Material for sequencing was PBMCs. All receptors come from a man in his thirties or forties in good health and CMV-seronegative.

This chain uses TRBV30 with TRBJ2-1, with D tentatively TRBD2 (7 bases). V was shortened by 3 bases and J by 7 bases, with 16 bases between the two germline ends. The CDR3 is 14 residues long. The germline V gene has CDR1 GTSNPN and CDR2 SVGIG (reference sequence). The CDR3 loop is CAWRRGGSGNEQFF. The CDR3 coding sequence is TGTGCCTGGAGGAGGGGGGGTTCGGGGAATGAGCAGTTCTTC.

This chain links TRBV9 with TRBJ2-7; D remains ambiguous. Germline-derived CDR1 and CDR2 are SGDLS and YYNGEE. CDR3 length: 11 residues. Trimming cost V 3 bases and J 6 bases, with 7 bases left between them. The CDR3 bases are TGTGCCAGCAGCGCCGACTCCGAGCAGTACTTC. This codes for CASSADSEQYF.

J is TRBJ2-5 and V is TRBV27; D call uncertain. This CDR3 is 13 amino acids long. The V end was cut by 8 bases, the J end by 0 bases, with 10 bases between. Germline V gene sequence: CDR1 MNHEY, CDR2 SMNVEV (reference sequence). The CDR3 DNA is TGTGCCAGCTCTGAACTCAACCAAGAGACCCAGTACTTC. It is translated as CASSELNQETQYF.

The rearrangement joins TRBV19 to TRBJ2-5, with D unresolved. V lost 2 bases, J lost 2 bases, and 9 bases lay in between. The length of the CDR3 is 14 residues. Germline V lookup: CDR1 LNHDA, CDR2 SQIVND (reference sequence). The CDR3 DNA follows: TGTGCCAGTAGTATATTGAGTTCTCAAGAGACCCAGTACTTC. Translation: CASSILSSQETQYF.

This chain uses TRBV5-1 with TRBJ2-3, with 8 positions matching TRBD2. V was clipped by 5 bases and J by 3 bases; unmatched bases: 14. Germline-derived CDR1 and CDR2 are SGHRS and YFSETQ. The CDR3 loop spans 17 amino acids. The CDR3: CASSLDPAGAGTDTQYF. The CDR3 DNA follows: TGCGCCAGCAGTCTGGACCCAGCGGGGGCCGGAACAGATACGCAGTATTTT. Based on the CDR3 plus reference TRBV5-1 and TRBJ2-3, the full variable domain is KAGVTQTPRYLIKTRGQQVTLSCSPISGHRSVSWYQQTPGQGLQFLFEYFSETQRNKGNFPGRFSGRQFSNSRSEMNVSTLELGDSALYLCASSLDPAGAGTDTQYFGPGTRLTVL.

This clone was recorded a few times. The V gene is TRBV30, the J gene TRBJ1-2, with D uncertain. This CDR3 is 14 amino acids long. Per germline, CDR1 GTSNPN and CDR2 SVGIG (reference sequence). The ends were cut back, 4 bases at V and 2 bases at J, with 14 bases in the middle. The DNA of the CDR3 is TGTGCCTGGATTGAGGGTCCGGGAAACTATGGCTACACCTTC. Protein product: CAWIEGPGNYGYTF.

Only one count was recorded for this clone. The chain carries TRBV4-1 and TRBJ2-7; 10 positions match TRBD2. The V and J ends lost 2 bases and 6 bases, in that order; junction bases with no gene match: 7. Germline V lookup: CDR1 MGHRA, CDR2 YSYEKL. This CDR3 is built from 15 residues. This chain's CDR3 is CASSQPGLAYGEQYF. The CDR3 region has the DNA TGCGCCAGCAGCCAACCGGGACTAGCGTATGGCGAGCAGTACTTC.

The rearrangement joins TRBV5-4 to TRBJ2-7, with 9 bases matching TRBD1. This CDR3 is 15 amino acids long. With 0 bases clipped from V and 6 bases from J, the junction kept 7 bases outside the gene matches. Per germline, CDR1 SGHNT and CDR2 YYREEE (reference sequence). This chain's CDR3 is CASSLGVQGALEQYF. The CDR3 DNA is TGTGCCAGCAGCTTGGGCGTACAGGGGGCGCTCGAGCAGTACTTC.

The chain is built from TRBV14 and TRBJ1-2, with a possible D match to TRBD1 (5 bases). Germline assignment: CDR1 SGHDN and CDR2 FVKESK. The CDR3 is 13 amino acids. Trimming took off 4 bases at V and 4 bases at J, with 10 bases between the two ends. The CDR3 protein is CASSPDSIYGYTF. CDR3 nucleotides: TGTGCCAGCAGCCCAGACAGTATCTATGGCTACACCTTC.

The rearrangement joins TRBV19 to TRBJ2-7; TRBD2 aligns across 8 bases. V lost 3 bases, J lost 1 base, and 5 bases stayed unmatched. The CDR3 runs to 15 residues. Per germline, CDR1 LNHDA and CDR2 SQIVND (reference sequence). The CDR3 bases are TGTGCCAGTAGTATGGGTAGCGGGACTTCCTACGAGCAGTACTTC. As protein: CASSMGSGTSYEQYF.

V is TRBV15 and J is TRBJ1-1; weak D call: TRBD1 (5 bases). The CDR3 is 15 amino acids. The V end was cut by 1 base, the J end by 8 bases, with 17 bases between. Germline V lookup: CDR1 LNHNV, CDR2 YYDKDF (reference sequence). This CDR3 is CATSRGEQALLEAFF. CDR3 sequence (DNA): TGTGCCACCAGCAGAGGGGAACAGGCCCTACTAGAAGCTTTCTTT.

The V and J genes are TRBV19 and TRBJ1-2; 10 nucleotides line up with TRBD1. CDR3 size: 15 residues. Germline V gives CDR1 LNHDA, CDR2 SQIVND (reference sequence). J lost 4 bases, V lost 8 bases, and 10 bases had no gene match. The CDR3 sequence: CASEPTGGSSYGYTF. The CDR3 bases are TGTGCCAGTGAGCCGACAGGGGGCTCAAGCTATGGCTACACCTTC.

The chain combines TRBV28 with TRBJ2-5; D uncertain. The CDR3 runs 14 residues. V lost 3 bases and J lost 3, with 11 bases in between. Per germline, CDR1 MDHEN and CDR2 SYDVKM. DNA of the CDR3: TGTGCCAGCAGTTTTCCCCCGGAGAAAGAGACCCAGTACTTC. The encoded protein is CASSFPPEKETQYF.

This clone showed up just a few times. The chain combines TRBV6-1 with TRBJ2-5; perhaps TRBD1 as D (6 bases). V was pared by 7 bases and J by 5 bases, with 17 bases between. CDR3 size: 14 residues. Looked up from germline, CDR1 is MNHNS and CDR2 is SASEGT. The CDR3, as DNA: TGTGCCAGCAAAGGGGGAACATCCTGGGAGACCCAGTACTTC. It specifies CASKGGTSWETQYF.

The V call is TRBV19, the J call TRBJ2-7; 11 bases match TRBD1. There are 14 residues in the CDR3. Germline trimming cut 7 bases from V and 6 bases from J; bases unmatched to any gene: 8. Per the germline V gene, CDR1 is LNHDA and CDR2 is SQIVND (reference sequence). CDR3 nucleotide sequence: TGTGCCAGTAAAGGGGACAGGGGGTCCCTCGAGCAGTACTTC. Its protein product is CASKGDRGSLEQYF.